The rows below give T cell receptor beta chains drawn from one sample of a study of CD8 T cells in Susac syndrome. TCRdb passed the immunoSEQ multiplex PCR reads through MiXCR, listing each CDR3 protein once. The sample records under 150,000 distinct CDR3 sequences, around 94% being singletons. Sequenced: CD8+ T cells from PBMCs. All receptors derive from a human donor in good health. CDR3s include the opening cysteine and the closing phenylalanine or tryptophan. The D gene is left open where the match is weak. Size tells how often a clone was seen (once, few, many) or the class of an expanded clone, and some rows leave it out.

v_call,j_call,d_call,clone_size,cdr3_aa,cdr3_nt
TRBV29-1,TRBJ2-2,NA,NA,CSVAVTGTTGELFF,TGCAGCGTGGCCGTTACAGGGACCACCGGGGAGCTGTTTTTT
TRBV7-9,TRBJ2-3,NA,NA,CASTGSADTQYF,TGTGCCAGCACTGGATCGGCAGATACGCAGTATTTT
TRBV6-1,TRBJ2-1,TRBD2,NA,CASSLSGTSGYNEQFF,TGTGCCAGCAGTCTGTCCGGGACTAGCGGTTACAATGAGCAGTTCTTC
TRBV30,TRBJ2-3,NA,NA,CAWGESTDTQYF,TGTGCCTGGGGGGAGAGCACAGATACGCAGTATTTT
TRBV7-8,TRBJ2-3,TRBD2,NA,CASSFLAGQDTQYF,TGTGCCAGCAGCTTTCTAGCGGGTCAAGATACGCAGTATTTT
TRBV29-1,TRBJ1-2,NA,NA,CSSQDNYGYTF,TGCAGCTCACAGGACAACTATGGCTACACCTTC
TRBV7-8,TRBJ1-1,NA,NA,CASSFITEAFF,TGTGCCAGCAGCTTCATCACTGAAGCTTTCTTT
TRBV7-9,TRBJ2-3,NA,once,CAIAGLDYPEDTQYF,TGTGCTATTGCTGGTCTGGACTACCCCGAGGATACGCAGTATTTT
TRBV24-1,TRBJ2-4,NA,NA,CATSDADSLAKNIQYF,TGTGCCACCAGTGACGCAGACTCACTAGCCAAAAACATTCAGTACTTC
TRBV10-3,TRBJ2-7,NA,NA,CAISVKGEQYF,TGTGCCATCAGTGTGAAGGGCGAGCAGTACTTC
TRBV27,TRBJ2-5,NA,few,CASSPGTAQETQYF,TGTGCCAGCAGTCCGGGGACGGCCCAAGAGACCCAGTACTTC
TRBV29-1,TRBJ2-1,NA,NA,CSVLVDYNEQFF,TGCAGCGTTCTCGTGGACTACAATGAGCAGTTCTTC
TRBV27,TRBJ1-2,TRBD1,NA,CASSSLGGQAHYGYTF,TGTGCCAGCAGTAGTCTAGGAGGACAGGCTCACTATGGCTACACCTTC
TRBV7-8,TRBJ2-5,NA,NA,CASDPSREQETQYF,TGTGCCAGCGATCCCTCCCGGGAGCAAGAGACCCAGTACTTC
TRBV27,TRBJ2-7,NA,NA,CASSWAFGSSYEQYF,TGTGCCAGCAGTTGGGCCTTCGGTAGCTCCTACGAGCAGTACTTC
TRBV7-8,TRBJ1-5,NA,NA,CASADVGNSNQPQHF,TGTGCCAGCGCGGACGTTGGGAATAGCAATCAGCCCCAGCATTTT
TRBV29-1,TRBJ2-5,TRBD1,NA,CSVPSDRGKETQYF,TGCAGCGTCCCCTCGGACAGGGGGAAAGAGACCCAGTACTTC
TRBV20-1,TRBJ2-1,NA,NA,CSVGFNEQFF,TGCAGTGTAGGATTCAATGAGCAGTTCTTC
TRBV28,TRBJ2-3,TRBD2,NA,CASSLAGELDTQYF,TGTGCCAGCAGCCTAGCGGGAGAGCTAGATACGCAGTATTTT
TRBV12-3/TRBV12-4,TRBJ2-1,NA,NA,CASSLADLEQFF,TGTGCCAGCAGTTTAGCGGACCTGGAGCAGTTCTTC
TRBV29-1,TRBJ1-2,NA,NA,CSVRDDYGYTF,TGCAGCGTCAGGGACGACTATGGCTACACCTTC
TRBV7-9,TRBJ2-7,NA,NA,CASAGPETPSYEQYF,TGTGCCAGCGCGGGCCCCGAAACCCCCTCCTACGAGCAGTACTTC
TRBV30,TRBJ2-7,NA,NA,CAWSVGTGRIEQYF,TGTGCCTGGAGTGTAGGGACTGGGAGGATCGAGCAGTACTTC
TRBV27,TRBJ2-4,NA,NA,CASSLHREGIQYF,TGTGCCAGCAGTTTACACAGGGAGGGCATTCAGTACTTC
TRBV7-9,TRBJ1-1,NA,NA,CASSLVDQNTEAFF,TGTGCCAGCAGCTTAGTCGACCAGAACACTGAAGCTTTCTTT
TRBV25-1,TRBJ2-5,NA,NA,CASSEAETQYF,TGTGCCAGCAGTGAAGCTGAGACCCAGTACTTC
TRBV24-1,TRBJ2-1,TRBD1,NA,CATSDDRDPSYNEQFF,TGTGCCACCAGTGATGACAGGGACCCCTCCTACAATGAGCAGTTCTTC
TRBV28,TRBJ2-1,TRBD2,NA,CASTILAGVNEQFF,TGTGCCAGCACCATACTAGCGGGAGTCAATGAGCAGTTCTTC
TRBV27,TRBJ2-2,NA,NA,CASSFSPLGGELFF,TGTGCCAGCAGTTTCAGCCCACTCGGCGGGGAGCTGTTTTTT
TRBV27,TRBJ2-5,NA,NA,CASSDKGVWETQYF,TGTGCCAGCAGCGACAAGGGTGTTTGGGAGACCCAGTACTTC
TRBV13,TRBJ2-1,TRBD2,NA,CASSLISGRDNEQFF,TGTGCCAGCAGCTTGATCAGCGGGAGGGATAATGAGCAGTTCTTC
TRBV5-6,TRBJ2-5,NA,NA,CASSQGTEETQYF,TGTGCCAGCAGCCAAGGGACGGAAGAGACCCAGTACTTC
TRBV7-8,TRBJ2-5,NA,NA,CASSLAQGLQETQYF,TGTGCCAGCAGCTTAGCGCAGGGACTTCAAGAGACCCAGTACTTC
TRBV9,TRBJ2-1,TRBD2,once,CASSVDSTSGFYNEQFF,TGTGCCAGCAGCGTAGACTCGACTAGCGGGTTCTACAATGAGCAGTTCTTC
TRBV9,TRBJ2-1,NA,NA,CASTPARQADEQFF,TGTGCCAGCACCCCGGCGAGGCAGGCAGATGAGCAGTTCTTC
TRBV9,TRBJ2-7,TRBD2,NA,CASSASSGAHPYEQYF,TGTGCCAGCAGCGCCAGTAGCGGGGCCCATCCCTACGAGCAGTACTTC
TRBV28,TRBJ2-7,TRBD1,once,CASNPTGVNEQYF,TGTGCCAGCAACCCGACAGGGGTGAACGAGCAGTACTTC
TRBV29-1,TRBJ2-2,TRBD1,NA,CSVEMGQGAGELFF,TGCAGCGTTGAAATGGGACAGGGTGCTGGGGAGCTGTTTTTT
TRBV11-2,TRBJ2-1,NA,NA,CASSRSSNEQFF,TGTGCCAGCAGCCGTAGTAGCAATGAGCAGTTCTTC
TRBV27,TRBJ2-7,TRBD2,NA,CASSPGWGGSYEQYF,TGTGCCAGCAGTCCAGGGTGGGGAGGGTCCTACGAGCAGTACTTC